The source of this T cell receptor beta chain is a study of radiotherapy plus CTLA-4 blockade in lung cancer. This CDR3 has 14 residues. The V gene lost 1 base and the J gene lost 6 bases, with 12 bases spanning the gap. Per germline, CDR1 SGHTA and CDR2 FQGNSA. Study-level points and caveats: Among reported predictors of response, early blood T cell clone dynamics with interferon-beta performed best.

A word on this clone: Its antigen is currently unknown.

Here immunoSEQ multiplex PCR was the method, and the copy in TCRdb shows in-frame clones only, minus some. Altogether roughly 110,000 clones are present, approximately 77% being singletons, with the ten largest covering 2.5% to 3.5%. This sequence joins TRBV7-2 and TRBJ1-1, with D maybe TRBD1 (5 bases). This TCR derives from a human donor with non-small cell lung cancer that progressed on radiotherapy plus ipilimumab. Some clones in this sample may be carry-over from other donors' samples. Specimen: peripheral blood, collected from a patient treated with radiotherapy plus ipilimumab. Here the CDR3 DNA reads TGTGCCAGCAGCTTAGTGGGACTGAGGTCTGAAGCTTTCTTT. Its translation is CASSLVGLRSEAFF.